A single sample is the source of the 11 T cell receptor beta chains below, sequenced in a study of CD8+ T cells in alopecia areata. Described treatment: oral pan-JAK inhibitor, 5-10 mg twice daily. As the sequencing template, cDNA was produced by extracting RNA and reverse transcribing it. Using immunoSEQ multiplex PCR, the repertoire was profiled, and TCRdb retains in-frame clones only, with some absent. Here the sample spans 200,000 to 250,000 clones, just over 65% being singletons. The starting material was CD4+ T cells sorted from blood, obtained at week 44, from a patient treated with tofacitinib. These receptors originate from a human donor with alopecia areata.

Remarks on this clone: Other nucleotide sequences in the sample specify the same CDR3. The chain recombines TRBV15 with TRBJ2-5; 7 bases line up with TRBD1. J lost 5 bases, V lost 0 bases, and 3 bases had no gene match. CDR1 is LNHNV, CDR2 YYDKDF, per germline (reference sequence). CDR3 size: 14 residues. The CDR3 loop is CATSRETGRETQYF. The CDR3, as DNA: TGTGCCACCAGCAGAGAGACAGGGCGGGAGACCCAGTACTTC.

A few counts support this clone. At the DNA level, this CDR3 is encoded by other sequences in the same sample as well. The V call is TRBV2, the J call TRBJ2-5; D might be TRBD2 (5 bases). V lost 6 bases, J lost 0 bases, and 8 bases lay in between. From germline, CDR1 is SNHLY and CDR2 FYNNEI. The length of the CDR3 is 13 residues. The CDR3 spells CASSGGHQETQYF. As DNA, the CDR3 is TGTGCCAGCAGCGGAGGCCACCAAGAGACCCAGTACTTC.

The V gene is TRBV4-3, the J gene TRBJ1-4; D remains ambiguous. From germline, CDR1 is LGHNA and CDR2 YSLEER. V was clipped by 1 base and J by 0 bases, with 12 bases between them. This CDR3 spans 17 amino acids. Written as DNA, the CDR3 is TGCGCCAGCAGCCAAGGACCAAGTGTGGCAACTAATGAAAAACTGTTTTTT. It yields the protein CASSQGPSVATNEKLFF.

V is TRBV30 and J is TRBJ1-5, with TRBD1 as a possible D gene (5 bases). The CDR3 spans 14 residues. The V and J ends lost 2 bases and 3 bases respectively, with 11 bases between them. Looked up from germline, CDR1 is GTSNPN and CDR2 is SVGIG (reference sequence). The DNA of the CDR3 is TGTGCCTGGAGTCGACGACAGCTCAATCAGCCCCAGCATTTT. It translates to CAWSRRQLNQPQHF.

The chain links TRBV6-5 to TRBJ1-5, with 7 bases that match TRBD1. This CDR3 is 13 amino acids long. Germline values: CDR1 MNHEY, CDR2 SVGAGI. Losses at the gene ends were 10 bases for V and 3 bases for J; bases not matched to a gene: 6. The CDR3 nucleotides read TGTGCCACGCGGCAGGGGGACAATCAGCCCCAGCATTTT. Its protein product is CATRQGDNQPQHF.

The CDR3, as DNA: TGTGCCAGCAGCCCCGACGGGGGTTTTGGCACTGAAGCTTTCTTT. Translating gives CASSPDGGFGTEAFF. The genes are TRBV9 and TRBJ1-1; maybe TRBD1 (5 bases). Trimming took 4 bases from V and 4 from J, leaving 17 bases between them. The CDR3 has 15 amino acids. CDR1 is SGDLS and CDR2 is YYNGEE in the germline V gene.

V gene TRBV9 combines with J gene TRBJ2-2; no definite D call. The V gene lost 2 bases and the J gene lost 2 bases, with 4 bases spanning the gap. Germline V gives CDR1 SGDLS, CDR2 YYNGEE. The CDR3 totals 13 residues. As DNA, the CDR3 is TGTGCCAGCAGCGTGGGAAACACCGGGGAGCTGTTTTTT. Translation gives CASSVGNTGELFF.

CDR3 in DNA: TGTGCCTGCTCCGGGACAGGGGCGGGTGAGCAGTTCTTC. This codes for CACSGTGAGEQFF. The rearrangement uses TRBV30 and TRBJ2-1; TRBD1 matches 10 bases. In germline, CDR1 is GTSNPN, CDR2 SVGIG (reference sequence). Unmatched junction bases numbered 8, after V lost 6 bases and J lost 9 bases. There are 13 residues in the CDR3.

This clone was seen a few times. The rearrangement uses TRBV19 and TRBJ2-4; D is unresolved. V was clipped by 7 bases and J by 10 bases, with 11 bases between them. This CDR3 spans 11 amino acids. Germline V gene data show CDR1 as LNHDA and CDR2 as SQIVND (reference sequence). CDR3 bases: TGTGCCAGTACTTTCGTTGGAATTCAGTACTTC. Protein: CASTFVGIQYF.

V gene TRBV4-3 combines with J gene TRBJ2-3, with 8 nucleotides matching TRBD1. V lost 3 bases, J lost 5 bases, and 10 bases stayed unmatched. This CDR3 is 16 amino acids long. The germline CDR1 and CDR2 sequences are LGHNA and YSLEER. CDR3 nucleotide sequence: TGCGCCAGCAGCCAGAGGACAGGGAGTCATGGAGATACGCAGTATTTT. Translated, it gives CASSQRTGSHGDTQYF.

The V call is TRBV30, the J call TRBJ2-7; D might be TRBD1 (6 bases). The CDR3 totals 16 residues. The germline gives CDR1 GTSNPN, CDR2 SVGIG (reference sequence). The V gene lost 3 bases and the J gene lost 2 bases, with 20 bases spanning the gap. The CDR3 here is CAWRFATGTMPYEQYF. CDR3 bases: TGTGCCTGGAGATTCGCCACAGGGACAATGCCCTACGAGCAGTACTTC.